Listed below are T cell receptor beta chains from one sample, sequenced in a study of cytomegalovirus exposure and HLA in healthy donors. Only in-frame clones appear in the TCRdb table, and some are missing; sequencing was by immunoSEQ multiplex PCR. The sample carries about 98,000 clones, more than 70% recorded once. Sequenced material: PBMCs. The receptors originated from a male donor in good health and CMV-seropositive. Each CDR3 is given with its conserved first and last residue. Fields, in order: clone size, J gene, V gene, D gene, CDR3 DNA, CDR3 protein. D genes are given only for firm matches. Only part of the rows carry a size: once, few, many, or a class if the clone is expanded.

>few|TRBJ2-4|TRBV7-9|-
TGTGCCAGCAGCTCCGGACAGTTAGTGGCCAAAAACAGTCAGTACTTC
CASSSGQLVAKNSQYF
>once|TRBJ2-2|TRBV9|-
TGTGCCAGCAGCGTAGTAGTAACCGGGGAGCTGTTTTTT
CASSVVVTGELFF
>once|TRBJ2-3|TRBV5-6|-
TGTGCCAGCAGCTTGGCCAGGGTCCCAGATACGCAGTATTTT
CASSLARVPDTQYF
>-|TRBJ1-4|TRBV5-1|TRBD1
TGCGCCAGCAGAGGGACAGTAAATGAAAAACTGTTTTTT
CASRGTVNEKLFF
>-|TRBJ2-3|TRBV9|-
TGTGCCAGCAGCGTAGTAGGCGGGTCTAGCACAGATACGCAGTATTTT
CASSVVGGSSTDTQYF
>-|TRBJ2-1|TRBV2|TRBD2
TGTGCCAGCACTCCCCGGACTAGCGGGAACAATGAGCAGTTCTTC
CASTPRTSGNNEQFF
>-|TRBJ1-4|TRBV28|TRBD1
TGTGCCAGCAGTTCCCCTCAGGGGGCCCCTGGGGAAAAACTGTTTTTT
CASSSPQGAPGEKLFF
>-|TRBJ2-1|TRBV19|TRBD1
TGTGCCAGTAGTCCCCTTACAGGGGCATCCTACAATGAGCAGTTCTTC
CASSPLTGASYNEQFF
>-|TRBJ2-3|TRBV7-6|TRBD2
TGTGCCAGCAGCTTAGTCCTAGCGGGAGAGGGGCCAGATACGCAGTATTTT
CASSLVLAGEGPDTQYF
>-|TRBJ2-2|TRBV4-1|TRBD2
TGCGCCAGCAGCCAAACTAGCGGGTTCACCGGGGAGCTGTTTTTT
CASSQTSGFTGELFF
>few|TRBJ2-3|TRBV19|TRBD2
TGTGCCAGTAGTATGGGATGGGACTACTACACAGATACGCAGTATTTT
CASSMGWDYYTDTQYF
>-|TRBJ2-2|TRBV2|-
TGTGCCAGCACAAGACTAACGAACACCGGGGAGCTGTTTTTT
CASTRLTNTGELFF
>-|TRBJ2-5|TRBV11-2|-
TGTGCCAGCAGCTTCCCCAGCGGACAAGAGACCCAGTACTTC
CASSFPSGQETQYF
>few|TRBJ2-3|TRBV5-1|TRBD2
TGCGCCAGCAGCTTGAGGGAGGGAAGAGATACGCAGTATTTT
CASSLREGRDTQYF
>-|TRBJ1-1|TRBV28|-
TGTGCCAGCACCAGGTACACTGAAGCTTTCTTT
CASTRYTEAFF
>-|TRBJ1-2|TRBV5-6|-
TGTGCCAGCAGCGGCTACGGGGTTGGCTATGGCTACACCTTC
CASSGYGVGYGYTF
>-|TRBJ1-5|TRBV6-1|-
TGTGCCAGCAGTGAAGGCCAGAATCAGCCCCAGCATTTT
CASSEGQNQPQHF
>-|TRBJ2-1|TRBV19|-
TGTGCCAGTAGTATCAGCCTAGTGATAGGGGGTAGTGAGCAGTTCTTC
CASSISLVIGGSEQFF
>-|TRBJ2-1|TRBV6-5|TRBD2
TGTGCCAGCAGTTCCCGGACTAGCGGGGTCAATGAGCAGTTCTTC
CASSSRTSGVNEQFF
>-|TRBJ2-7|TRBV7-2|-
TGTGCCAGCAGCTTTGGGGCCGGGTCGGAGAATTACGAGCAGTACTTC
CASSFGAGSENYEQYF